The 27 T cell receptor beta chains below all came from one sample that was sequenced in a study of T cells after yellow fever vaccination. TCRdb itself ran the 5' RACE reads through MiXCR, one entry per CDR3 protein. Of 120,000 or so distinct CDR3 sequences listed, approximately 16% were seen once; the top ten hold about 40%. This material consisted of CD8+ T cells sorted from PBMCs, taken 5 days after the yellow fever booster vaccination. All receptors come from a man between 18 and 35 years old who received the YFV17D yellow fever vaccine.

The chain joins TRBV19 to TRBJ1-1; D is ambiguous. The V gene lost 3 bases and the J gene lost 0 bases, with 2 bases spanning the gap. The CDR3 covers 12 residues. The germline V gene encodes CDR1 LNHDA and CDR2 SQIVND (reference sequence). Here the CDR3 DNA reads TGTGCCAGTAGTATGCTGAACACTGAAGCTTTCTTT. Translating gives CASSMLNTEAFF. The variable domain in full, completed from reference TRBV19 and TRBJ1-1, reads DGGITQSPKYLFRKEGQNVTLSCEQNLNHDAMYWYRQDPGQGLRLIYYSQIVNDFQKGDIAEGYSVSREKKESFPLTVTSAQKNPTAFYLCASSMLNTEAFFGQGTRLTVV.

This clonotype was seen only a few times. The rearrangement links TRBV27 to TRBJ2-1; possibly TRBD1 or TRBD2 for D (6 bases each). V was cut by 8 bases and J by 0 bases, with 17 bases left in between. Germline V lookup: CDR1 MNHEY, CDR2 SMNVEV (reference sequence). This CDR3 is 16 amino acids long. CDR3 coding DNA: TGTGCCAGCGCCAAAGGGGGGTTAGCCTCCTACAATGAGCAGTTCTTC. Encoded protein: CASAKGGLASYNEQFF.

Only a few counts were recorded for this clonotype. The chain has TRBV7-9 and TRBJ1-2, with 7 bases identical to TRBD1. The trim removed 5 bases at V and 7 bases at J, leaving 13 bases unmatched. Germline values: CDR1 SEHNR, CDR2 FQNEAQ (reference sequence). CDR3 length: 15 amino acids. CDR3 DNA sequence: TGTGCCAGCAGCCCTACCAACTCACAGGGGACTGGCTACACCTTC. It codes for CASSPTNSQGTGYTF. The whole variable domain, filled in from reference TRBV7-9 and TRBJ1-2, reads DTGVSQNPRHKITKRGQNVTFRCDPISEHNRLYWYRQTLGQGPEFLTYFQNEAQLEKSRLLSDRFSAERPKGSFSTLEIQRTEQGDSAMYLCASSPTNSQGTGYTFGSGTRLTVV.

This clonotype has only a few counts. The CDR3 DNA is TGTGCCAGCAGTTTTTCGGGACGGTACACTGAAGCTTTCTTT. This translates into CASSFSGRYTEAFF. This chain links TRBV12-3 or TRBV12-4 with TRBJ1-1; D is possibly TRBD1 (5 bases). Trimming took 3 bases from V and 3 from J, leaving 11 bases between them. CDR3 length: 14 amino acids.

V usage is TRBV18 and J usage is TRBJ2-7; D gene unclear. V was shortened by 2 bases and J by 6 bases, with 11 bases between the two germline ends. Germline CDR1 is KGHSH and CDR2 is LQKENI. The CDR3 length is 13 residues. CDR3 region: CASSPSRALEQYF. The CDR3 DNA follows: TGTGCCAGCTCACCATCTAGGGCCCTCGAGCAGTACTTC.

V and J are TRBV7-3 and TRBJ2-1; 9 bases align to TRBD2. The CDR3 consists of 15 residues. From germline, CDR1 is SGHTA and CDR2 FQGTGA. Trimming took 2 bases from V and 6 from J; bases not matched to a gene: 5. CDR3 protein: CASSLAGGRLNEQFF. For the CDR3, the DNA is TGTGCCAGCAGCTTAGCGGGGGGGCGTCTCAATGAGCAGTTCTTC.

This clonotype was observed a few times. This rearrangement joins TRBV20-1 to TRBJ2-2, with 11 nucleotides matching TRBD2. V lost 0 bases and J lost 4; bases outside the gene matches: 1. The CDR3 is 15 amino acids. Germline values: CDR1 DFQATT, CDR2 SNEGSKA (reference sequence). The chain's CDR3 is CSARDLAGGTGELFF. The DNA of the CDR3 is TGCAGTGCTAGAGATCTAGCGGGGGGCACCGGGGAGCTGTTTTTT.

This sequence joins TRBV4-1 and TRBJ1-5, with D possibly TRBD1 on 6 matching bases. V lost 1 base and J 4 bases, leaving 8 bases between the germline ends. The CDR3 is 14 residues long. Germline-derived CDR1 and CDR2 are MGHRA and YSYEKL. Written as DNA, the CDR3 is TGCGCCAGCAGCCAAGTGCAGGGGAATCAGCCCCAGCATTTT. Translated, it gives CASSQVQGNQPQHF.

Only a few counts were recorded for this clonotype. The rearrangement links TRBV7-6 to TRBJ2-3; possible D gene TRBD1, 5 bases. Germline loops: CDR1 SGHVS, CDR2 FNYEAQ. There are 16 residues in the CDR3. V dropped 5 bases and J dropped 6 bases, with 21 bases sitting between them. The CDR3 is CASSRRQRVVGDTQYF. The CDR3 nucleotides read TGTGCCAGCAGCCGCCGACAGAGAGTAGTGGGGGATACGCAGTATTTT.

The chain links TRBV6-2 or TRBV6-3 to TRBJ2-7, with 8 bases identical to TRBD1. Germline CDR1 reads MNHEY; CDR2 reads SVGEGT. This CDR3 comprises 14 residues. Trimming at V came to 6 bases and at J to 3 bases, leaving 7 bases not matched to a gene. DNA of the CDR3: TGTGCCAGCAGCCGCCGGACAGGGCTCTACGAGCAGTACGTC. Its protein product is CASSRRTGLYEQYV.

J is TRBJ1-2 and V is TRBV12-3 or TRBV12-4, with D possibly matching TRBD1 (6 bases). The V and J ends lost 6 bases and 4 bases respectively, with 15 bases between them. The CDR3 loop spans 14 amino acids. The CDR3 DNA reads TGTGCCAGCAGCCGACAGGTCATCGGCTATGGCTACACCTTC. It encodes CASSRQVIGYGYTF.

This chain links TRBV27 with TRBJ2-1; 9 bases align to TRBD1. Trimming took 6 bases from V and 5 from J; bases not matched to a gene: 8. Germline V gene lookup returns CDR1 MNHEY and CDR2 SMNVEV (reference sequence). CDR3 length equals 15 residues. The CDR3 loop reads CASSDGTGTHNEQFF. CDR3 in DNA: TGTGCCAGCAGCGACGGGACAGGGACGCACAATGAGCAGTTCTTC.

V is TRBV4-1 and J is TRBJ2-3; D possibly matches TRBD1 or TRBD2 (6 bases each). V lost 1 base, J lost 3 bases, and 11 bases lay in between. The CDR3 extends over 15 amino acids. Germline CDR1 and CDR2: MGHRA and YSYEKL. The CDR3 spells CASSQVGGNTDTQYF. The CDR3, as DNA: TGCGCCAGCAGCCAAGTAGGGGGGAATACAGATACGCAGTATTTT.

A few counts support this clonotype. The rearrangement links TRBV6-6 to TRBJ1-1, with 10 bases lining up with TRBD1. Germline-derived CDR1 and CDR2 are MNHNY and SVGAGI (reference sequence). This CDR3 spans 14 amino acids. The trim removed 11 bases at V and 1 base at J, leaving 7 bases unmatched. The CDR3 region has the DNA TGTGCCGGGGGGGGACAGGGGACGAACACTGAAGCTTTCTTT. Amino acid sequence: CAGGGQGTNTEAFF.

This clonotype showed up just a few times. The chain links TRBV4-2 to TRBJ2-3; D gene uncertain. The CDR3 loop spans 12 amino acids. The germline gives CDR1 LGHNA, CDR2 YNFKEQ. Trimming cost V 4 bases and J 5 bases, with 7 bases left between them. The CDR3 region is CASSRGLDTQYF. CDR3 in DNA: TGTGCCAGCAGCCGCGGTCTAGATACGCAGTATTTT.

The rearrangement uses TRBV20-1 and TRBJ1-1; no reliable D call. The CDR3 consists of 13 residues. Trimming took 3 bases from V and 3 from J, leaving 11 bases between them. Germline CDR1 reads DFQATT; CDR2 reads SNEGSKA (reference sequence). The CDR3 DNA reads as TGCAGTGCTAGGGACTTAAGCGACACTGAAGCTTTCTTT. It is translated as CSARDLSDTEAFF.

The CDR3 bases are TGTGCCAGCAGCCCCAGGTGGGGCAGGGAATCAAACACCGGGGAGCTGTTTTTT. Protein sequence: CASSPRWGRESNTGELFF. The chain has TRBV7-9 and TRBJ2-2, with TRBD1 as a possible D gene (5 bases). This CDR3 has 18 residues. Per the germline V gene, CDR1 is SEHNR and CDR2 is FQNEAQ (reference sequence). V lost 5 bases to trimming and J lost 2 bases, with 21 bases between them.

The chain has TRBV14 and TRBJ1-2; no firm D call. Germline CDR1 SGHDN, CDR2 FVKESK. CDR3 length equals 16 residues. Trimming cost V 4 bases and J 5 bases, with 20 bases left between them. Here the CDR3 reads CASSPIGHEAQYGYTF. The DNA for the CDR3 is TGTGCCAGCAGCCCAATAGGTCATGAGGCCCAATATGGCTACACCTTC.

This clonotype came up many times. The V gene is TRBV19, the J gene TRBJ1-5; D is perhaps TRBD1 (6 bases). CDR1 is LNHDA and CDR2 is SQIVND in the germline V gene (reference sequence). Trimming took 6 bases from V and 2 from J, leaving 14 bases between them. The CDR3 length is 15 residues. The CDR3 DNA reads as TGTGCCAGTAGGTCTCGGGACAATGGCAATCAGCCCCAGCATTTT. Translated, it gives CASRSRDNGNQPQHF.

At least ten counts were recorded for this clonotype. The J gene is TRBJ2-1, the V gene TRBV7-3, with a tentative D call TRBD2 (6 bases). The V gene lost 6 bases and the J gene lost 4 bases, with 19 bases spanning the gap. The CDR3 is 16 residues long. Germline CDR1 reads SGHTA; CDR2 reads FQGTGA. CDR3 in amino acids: CASSPTPGLTYNEQFF. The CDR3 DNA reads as TGTGCCAGCAGTCCCACACCGGGACTGACGTACAATGAGCAGTTCTTC.

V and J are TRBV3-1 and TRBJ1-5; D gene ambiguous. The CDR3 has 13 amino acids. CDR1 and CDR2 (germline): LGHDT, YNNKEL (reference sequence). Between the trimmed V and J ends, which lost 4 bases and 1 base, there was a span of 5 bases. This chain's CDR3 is CASSRKSNQPQHF. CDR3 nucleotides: TGTGCCAGCAGCCGCAAAAGCAATCAGCCCCAGCATTTT.

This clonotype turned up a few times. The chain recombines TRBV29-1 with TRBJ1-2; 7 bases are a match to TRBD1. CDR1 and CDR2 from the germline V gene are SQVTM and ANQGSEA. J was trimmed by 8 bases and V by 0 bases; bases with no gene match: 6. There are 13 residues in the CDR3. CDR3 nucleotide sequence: TGCAGCGTTGAAGATACAAGGGGGCTCGGCTACACCTTC. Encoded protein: CSVEDTRGLGYTF.

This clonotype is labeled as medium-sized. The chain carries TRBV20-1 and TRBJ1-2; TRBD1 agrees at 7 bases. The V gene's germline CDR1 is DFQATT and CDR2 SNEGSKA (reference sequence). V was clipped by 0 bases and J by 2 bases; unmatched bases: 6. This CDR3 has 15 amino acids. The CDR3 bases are TGCAGTGCTAGAGACCCTATGACAGGGAACTATGGCTACACCTTC. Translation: CSARDPMTGNYGYTF.

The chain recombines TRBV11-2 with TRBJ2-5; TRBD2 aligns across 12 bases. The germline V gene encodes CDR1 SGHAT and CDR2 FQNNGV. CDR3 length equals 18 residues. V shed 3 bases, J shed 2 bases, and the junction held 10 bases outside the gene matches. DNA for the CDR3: TGTGCCAGCAGCTTCCGCGGACTAGCGGGGACCTATCAAGAGACCCAGTACTTC. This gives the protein CASSFRGLAGTYQETQYF.

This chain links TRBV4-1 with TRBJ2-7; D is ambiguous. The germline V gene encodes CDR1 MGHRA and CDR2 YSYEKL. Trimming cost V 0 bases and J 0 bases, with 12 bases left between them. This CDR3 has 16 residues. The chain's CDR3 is CASSQDTARTSYEQYF. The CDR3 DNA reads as TGCGCCAGCAGCCAAGATACGGCGAGAACCTCCTACGAGCAGTACTTC.

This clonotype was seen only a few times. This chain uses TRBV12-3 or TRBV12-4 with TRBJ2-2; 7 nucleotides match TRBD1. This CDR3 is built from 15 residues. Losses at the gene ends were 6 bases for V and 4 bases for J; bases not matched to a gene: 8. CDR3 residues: CASSTGTGATGELFF. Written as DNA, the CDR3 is TGTGCCAGCAGCACGGGCACAGGGGCCACCGGGGAGCTGTTTTTT.

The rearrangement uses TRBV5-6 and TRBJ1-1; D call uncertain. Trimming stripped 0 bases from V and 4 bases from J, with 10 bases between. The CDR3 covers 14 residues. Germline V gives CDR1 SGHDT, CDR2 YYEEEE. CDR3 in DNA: TGTGCCAGCAGCTTGGCGTTAGAGGGCACTGAAGCTTTCTTT. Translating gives CASSLALEGTEAFF.